Listed below are T cell receptor beta chains from one sample, sequenced in a study of T-cell memory formation after mild COVID-19. TCRdb fed the 5' RACE reads into MiXCR, producing one record per CDR3 protein. The data hold 300,000 to 400,000 distinct CDR3 sequences, with more than 15% observed a single time. Sequencing input: PBMCs or a T cell subset sorted from them (not recorded which). These TCRs come from a man aged 18 to 30 who had mild COVID-19 (a few samples of this study predate the infection). Cell type and time point are not known. CDR3s include the opening cysteine and the closing phenylalanine or tryptophan. Fields, in order: J gene, D gene, V gene, clone size, CDR3 protein, CDR3 DNA. A D gene is named only where the DNA matches it firmly. Some rows mark clone size as missing; the rest say once, few, many or name a class of expanded clone.

TRBJ2-2,NA,TRBV2,few,CASSAGLANTGELFF,TGTGCCAGCAGTGCGGGACTCGCGAACACCGGGGAGCTGTTTTTT
TRBJ2-2,NA,TRBV9,NA,CASSVVTGELFF,TGTGCCAGCAGCGTAGTCACCGGGGAGCTGTTTTTT
TRBJ2-7,NA,TRBV6-6,NA,CASGFPGYEQYF,TGTGCCAGCGGATTCCCAGGTTACGAGCAGTACTTC
TRBJ2-2,TRBD2,TRBV12-3/TRBV12-4,many,CASSQRPSGGLNTGELFF,TGTGCCAGCAGTCAAAGGCCTAGCGGGGGATTGAACACCGGGGAGCTGTTTTTT
TRBJ2-1,TRBD2,TRBV6-4,few,CASSGTSENEQFF,TGTGCCAGCAGCGGGACTAGCGAGAATGAGCAGTTCTTC
TRBJ1-1,NA,TRBV7-9,NA,CASGLLSGRHTEAFF,TGTGCCAGCGGCCTTTTGTCAGGGAGGCACACTGAAGCTTTCTTT
TRBJ2-5,TRBD1,TRBV5-1,NA,CASSLVGDSQETQYF,TGCGCCAGCAGCTTGGTGGGGGACAGCCAAGAGACCCAGTACTTC
TRBJ2-5,TRBD2,TRBV7-2,few,CASNLEAGGQETQYF,TGTGCCAGTAACCTAGAGGCGGGGGGGCAAGAGACCCAGTACTTC
TRBJ1-3,NA,TRBV20-1,NA,CSARDWAVSTNSGNTIYF,TGCAGTGCTAGAGATTGGGCAGTATCAACCAACTCTGGAAACACCATATATTTT
TRBJ1-1,NA,TRBV11-2,NA,CASSRGVVPGTEAFF,TGTGCCAGCAGCCGCGGGGTCGTTCCGGGAACTGAAGCTTTCTTT
TRBJ1-6,NA,TRBV4-2,few,CASSPSGSRSYNSPLHF,TGTGCCAGCAGCCCGAGCGGCAGCCGCTCCTATAATTCACCCCTCCACTTT
TRBJ1-4,NA,TRBV12-3/TRBV12-4,many,CASSGGSSDEKLFF,TGTGCCAGCAGCGGGGGGAGCAGTGATGAAAAACTGTTTTTT
TRBJ1-2,NA,TRBV4-1,NA,CASSRPGTTLNYGYTF,TGCGCCAGCAGCCGTCCAGGGACTACTCTTAACTATGGCTACACCTTC
TRBJ1-4,NA,TRBV20-1,few,CSARLYEKLFF,TGCAGTGCTAGATTGTATGAAAAACTGTTTTTT
TRBJ1-2,NA,TRBV7-9,NA,CASSFPNYGYTF,TGTGCCAGCAGCTTCCCAAACTATGGCTACACCTTC
TRBJ2-3,NA,TRBV6-5,NA,CASSYGLGGFYSTDTQYF,TGTGCCAGCAGTTACGGGCTAGGCGGGTTTTACAGCACAGATACGCAGTATTTT